These T cell receptor beta chains were read from a single sample in a study of blood T cell repertoires in COVID-19. Using immunoSEQ multiplex PCR, the repertoire was profiled, and TCRdb retains in-frame clones only, with some absent. The repertoire consists of some 210,000 clones, with about 91% occurring once and the leading ten covering more than 0.95%. The sequenced sample was peripheral blood. These receptors were collected from a man aged 25-45 years with acute or convalescent COVID-19. Each CDR3 is given with its conserved first and last residue. D genes are given only for firm matches. The size of a clone is reported for some rows only, either as once, few or many, or as a class for expanded clones.

clone size,D gene,V gene,J gene,CDR3 protein,CDR3 DNA
-,-,TRBV27,TRBJ2-1,CASSRTALYNEQFF,TGTGCCAGCTCCCGGACAGCACTTTACAATGAGCAGTTCTTC
-,TRBD1,TRBV29-1,TRBJ2-2,CSVEDPRQGVTGELFF,TGCAGCGTTGAAGACCCTCGACAGGGGGTCACCGGGGAGCTGTTTTTT
medium-sized,-,TRBV2,TRBJ1-1,CASSDFLTTEAFF,TGTGCCAGCAGTGATTTTCTGACTACTGAAGCTTTCTTT
few,-,TRBV2,TRBJ2-7,CASSERGNTYEQYF,TGTGCCAGCAGTGAAAGGGGGAATACCTACGAGCAGTACTTC
-,TRBD1,TRBV5-6,TRBJ2-6,CASSTTGEANVLTF,TGTGCCAGCAGCACGACAGGGGAAGCCAACGTCCTGACTTTC
once,-,TRBV18,TRBJ1-5,CASSPAGVEGQPQHF,TGTGCCAGCTCACCAGCAGGGGTAGAGGGTCAGCCCCAGCATTTT
-,-,TRBV4-2,TRBJ2-1,CASSQVGRRAGNNEQFF,TGTGCCAGCAGCCAAGTTGGCAGGAGGGCAGGGAACAATGAGCAGTTCTTC
-,TRBD2,TRBV7-8,TRBJ2-2,CASSSRTSGNTGELFF,TGTGCCAGCAGCTCTCGGACTAGCGGTAACACCGGGGAGCTGTTTTTT
-,TRBD1,TRBV5-3,TRBJ1-4,CARSLCRDRGCEKLFF,TGTGCCAGAAGCTTATGCCGGGACAGGGGATGTGAAAAACTGTTTTTT
-,-,TRBV28,TRBJ2-3,CAASQPGTSTDTQYF,TGTGCCGCCAGTCAACCCGGGACTAGCACAGATACGCAGTATTTT
-,TRBD1,TRBV29-1,TRBJ2-5,CSVTPGQGVQTQYF,TGCAGCGTGACCCCGGGACAGGGCGTCCAGACCCAGTACTTC
once,-,TRBV27,TRBJ2-7,CASSLSPEGDFYEQYF,TGTGCCAGCAGTTTATCGCCGGAGGGCGACTTCTACGAGCAGTACTTC
-,-,TRBV5-1,TRBJ2-1,CASAIRRGINEQFF,TGCGCCAGCGCCATTCGGAGAGGGATCAATGAGCAGTTCTTC
-,-,TRBV10-1,TRBJ2-2,CANPPMGHCNGELFF,TGCGCCAATCCGCCTATGGGACATTGTAACGGGGAGCTGTTTTTT
-,-,TRBV29-1,TRBJ2-7,CSVEDRAGQLYEQYF,TGCAGCGTTGAAGATCGTGCGGGACAGCTATACGAGCAGTACTTC
-,-,TRBV28,TRBJ2-7,CASSFRDTNYEQYF,TGTGCCAGCAGTTTTCGGGACACCAACTACGAGCAGTACTTC
-,-,TRBV11-2,TRBJ1-1,CASSSLRGTEAFF,TGTGCCAGCAGCTCGCTACGGGGCACTGAAGCTTTCTTT
-,-,TRBV7-8,TRBJ1-4,CASSLDRPNEKLFF,TGTGCCAGCAGCCTCGACAGGCCAAATGAAAAACTGTTTTTT
-,-,TRBV27,TRBJ1-2,CASSPWGEIYGYTF,TGTGCCAGCAGCCCGTGGGGGGAAATCTATGGCTACACCTTC
-,-,TRBV6-1,TRBJ1-4,CASSEDVRDRRELFF,TGTGCCAGCAGTGAAGACGTGAGGGATCGTCGAGAACTGTTTTTT
-,-,TRBV19,TRBJ1-5,CASSIVNPEPQHF,TGTGCCAGTAGTATAGTTAACCCAGAGCCCCAGCATTTT
-,-,TRBV7-2,TRBJ1-6,CATGDSYNSPLHF,TGTGCCACCGGGGACTCCTATAATTCACCCCTCCACTTT
-,-,TRBV7-6,TRBJ1-6,CASSLGRSLNNSPLHF,TGTGCCAGCAGCCTAGGGAGGAGTTTGAATAATTCACCCCTCCACTTT
-,-,TRBV27,TRBJ2-7,CASSFAATSYEQYF,TGTGCCAGCAGTTTTGCGGCTACCTCCTACGAGCAGTACTTC
-,TRBD1,TRBV28,TRBJ2-7,CASSSPGGEQYF,TGTGCCAGCAGTTCCCCAGGGGGCGAGCAGTACTTC
-,-,TRBV5-4,TRBJ1-2,CASSPIPQDYGYTF,TGTGCCAGCAGCCCTATCCCACAGGACTATGGCTACACCTTC
-,TRBD1,TRBV30,TRBJ2-1,CAWRGTVSSYNEQFF,TGTGCCTGGAGAGGGACAGTAAGCTCCTACAATGAGCAGTTCTTC
-,TRBD2,TRBV5-1,TRBJ2-5,CASSVSGGRETQYF,TGCGCCAGCAGCGTAAGCGGGGGTCGGGAGACCCAGTACTTC
-,TRBD2,TRBV6-6,TRBJ2-7,CASSTTSGSDYEQYF,TGTGCCAGCAGCACGACTAGCGGGAGTGACTACGAGCAGTACTTC
-,TRBD1,TRBV27,TRBJ2-7,CASSDLMPRQGTYEQYF,TGTGCCAGCAGCGACCTCATGCCGAGACAGGGGACCTACGAGCAGTACTTC
-,-,TRBV19,TRBJ1-1,CASSIYWTEMNTEAFF,TGTGCCAGTAGTATCTATTGGACAGAGATGAACACTGAAGCTTTCTTT
-,TRBD1,TRBV29-1,TRBJ1-2,CSALEGQGGGYTF,TGCAGCGCCCTGGAGGGACAGGGAGGGGGCTACACCTTC
-,TRBD1,TRBV7-7,TRBJ2-6,CASSLGTGGPSGANVLTF,TGTGCTAGCAGCTTAGGGACAGGGGGTCCTTCTGGGGCCAACGTCCTGACTTTC
-,TRBD1,TRBV4-2,TRBJ2-2,CASSRNRGPNTGELFF,TGTGCCAGCAGCCGAAACAGGGGGCCAAACACCGGGGAGCTGTTTTTT
-,TRBD2,TRBV5-1,TRBJ2-1,CASSLATGAGGYNEQFF,TGCGCCAGCAGCTTGGCCACAGGAGCGGGGGGTTACAATGAGCAGTTCTTC
-,-,TRBV4-1,TRBJ1-1,CASSQPTKNTEAFF,TGCGCCAGCAGCCAACCGACAAAGAACACTGAAGCTTTCTTT
-,-,TRBV2,TRBJ1-1,CASRQAGAEAFF,TGTGCCAGTCGACAGGCGGGAGCTGAAGCTTTCTTT
-,-,TRBV18,TRBJ1-3,CASSPGQGWASGNTIYF,TGTGCCAGCTCACCCGGACAAGGGTGGGCCTCTGGAAACACCATATATTTT
-,TRBD1,TRBV9,TRBJ2-1,CASSAGTGVVNEQFF,TGTGCCAGCAGCGCGGGGACAGGGGTCGTCAATGAGCAGTTCTTC
-,TRBD1,TRBV5-1,TRBJ2-3,CASSFSGTGITDTQYF,TGCGCCAGCAGCTTTTCCGGGACAGGGATTACAGATACGCAGTATTTT
-,TRBD2,TRBV11-2,TRBJ2-7,CASSTRLAGTYEQYF,TGTGCCAGCAGCACCCGACTAGCGGGAACTTACGAGCAGTACTTC
-,-,TRBV2,TRBJ1-6,CASSEGTVHIVNSPLHF,TGTGCCAGCAGTGAAGGGACAGTCCATATTGTCAATTCACCCCTCCACTTT
once,-,TRBV21-1,TRBJ1-3,CASSTSGTDRNTIYF,TGTGCCAGCAGCACCTCCGGGACAGACCGAAACACCATATATTTT
-,-,TRBV10-2,TRBJ1-2,CASSRDSVYGYTF,TGCGCCAGCAGTAGAGACAGCGTCTATGGCTACACCTTC
-,-,TRBV6-5,TRBJ2-3,CASSYSGGLDTQYF,TGTGCCAGCAGTTACTCGGGGGGATTAGATACGCAGTATTTT